This TCR beta chain is drawn from a study of patients and donors after allogeneic stem cell transplantation. TCRdb re-called the RT-PCR reads with MiXCR, one entry per CDR3 protein. The sample has about 150,000 distinct CDR3 sequences; about a third are singletons. There are a few counts of this clonotype. CDR3 length equals 15 residues. The V end lost 1 base, the J end lost 0 bases, and 7 bases lay between the germline ends. CDR1 and CDR2 from the germline V gene are SGHTA and FQGNSA. The origin of this receptor is a human donor who was either an allogeneic HSCT recipient or a stem cell or donor lymphocyte infusion donor (not recorded which). It is not recorded whose cells these are; they may come from a transplant donor. The chain recombines TRBV7-2 with TRBJ1-3; D remains ambiguous. Specimen: blood, either unsorted or a sorted T cell fraction (not recorded which). The CDR3 loop reads CASSLGHRSGNTIYF. Here the CDR3 DNA reads TGTGCCAGCAGCTTAGGACATCGCTCTGGAAACACCATATATTTT.